This TCR beta chain derives from a study of blood T cell repertoires in COVID-19. The overall study: Sites in the United States, Italy and Spain provided acute and convalescent COVID-19 samples. PBMCs, B-cell-depleted T cells, or T cells provided the cDNA or gDNA that made up the material.

This clone was detected once. In the authors' methods: Amplification of reference gene primers was used by the study to estimate nucleated cell counts. Assay: immunoSEQ multiplex PCR; the TCRdb copy retains only in-frame clones and omits some. The V and J calls and clone size were taken over from that table, and D and trimming were inferred from the DNA. Here the sample spans about 360,000 clones, about 88% being singletons. Trimming took 3 bases from V and 9 from J; bases not matched to a gene: 9. Per the germline V gene, CDR1 is SNHLY and CDR2 is FYNNEI. The CDR3 totals 16 residues. The sample consisted of peripheral blood. The TCR comes from a human donor in a cohort sampled during active COVID-19. The V call is TRBV2, the J call TRBJ2-1; 12 bases are a match to TRBD2. In DNA form, the CDR3 reads TGTGCCAGCAGTGACTTTCCTAGCGGGAGGGGGGTTGAGCAGTTCTTC. Translating gives CASSDFPSGRGVEQFF.